This record concerns one T cell receptor beta chain sequence. Its antigen is as yet unknown. It was with 60 Vbeta and 13 Jbeta primers that the PCR ran. Sequencing used immunoSEQ multiplex PCR; TCRdb keeps in-frame clones, though not all of them. The sample carries about 110,000 clones, roughly 80% recorded once. This specimen comes from a study of cytomegalovirus exposure and HLA in healthy donors. This CDR3 is 13 amino acids long. Germline assignment: CDR1 KGHSH and CDR2 LQKENI. V was trimmed by 6 bases and J by 1 base, leaving 4 bases between them. General study results and limits: Most sequenced TCRs were rare (though some public TCRs occurred in many donors). Testing in vitro showed a few CMV-associated chains specific for CMV antigens.

The sequence was collected from a man aged 40-49 years in good health and CMV-seronegative. The V call is TRBV18, the J call TRBJ2-6; D is unresolved. The sequenced sample was PBMCs. The DNA of the CDR3 is TGTGCCAGCTCGAGGTCTGGGGCCAACGTCCTGACTTTC. Protein product: CASSRSGANVLTF.